This T cell receptor beta chain was captured by sequencing in a study of beta chain features in type 1 diabetes. Study context: Age and gender were similar between patients and healthy donors, as were cell yields.

Germline values: CDR1 SEHNR, CDR2 FQNEAQ (reference sequence). The CDR3 totals 18 residues. V dropped 5 bases and J dropped 4; count of bases not matched to a gene: 16. Expressed TCRB transcripts were sequenced after all isolated RNA was converted to cDNA. TCRdb keeps only in-frame clones here, not all; method: immunoSEQ multiplex PCR. This sample has roughly 330,000 clones; about 14% occur once, and the top ten carry approximately 0.016%. With respect to this clone: Its antigen is still unknown.

Study-level points and caveats: Lower insertion and higher deletion counts appeared at VDJ junctions in type 1 diabetes patients. Moderately but significantly shorter TCRB CDR3s were found in Type 1 diabetes patients in all four CD4+ subsets.

Specimen: naive CD4+ T cells from blood. The V and J genes are TRBV7-9 and TRBJ1-1; 10 positions agree with TRBD1. This sequence was found in a woman between 18 and 29 years old with type 1 diabetes. This CDR3 reads CASSRRDRGTAGGTEAFF. CDR3 nucleotide sequence: TGTGCCAGCAGCCGGAGGGACAGGGGCACCGCGGGGGGCACTGAAGCTTTCTTT.